Given below is one T cell receptor beta chain in context. Its antigen is still unknown. One entry per CDR3 protein results from TCRdb running MiXCR on the 5' RACE reads. The sample contains around 160,000 distinct CDR3 sequences, around a tenth of which appear only once. The data were taken from a study of T-cell memory formation after mild COVID-19. Broader study findings: Several responding clones turned up in pre-infection memory, indicating that cross-reactive memory may have taken part.

Sequencing was done on a sample of PBMCs or a T cell subset sorted from them (not recorded which). The sequence derives from a man aged 18 to 29 who had mild COVID-19 (a few samples of this study predate the infection). Cell type and time point are not known.

The CDR3 DNA is TGTGCCATCAAGGAGGGGGCTAACACCGGGGAGCTGTTTTTT. It yields the protein CAIKEGANTGELFF. V gene TRBV10-3 combines with J gene TRBJ2-2; TRBD1 is a possible D gene (7 bases). The CDR3 length is 14 residues. The V and J ends lost 7 bases and 2 bases respectively, with 11 bases between them. From germline, CDR1 is ENHRY and CDR2 SYGVKD.